Each of the 15 T cell receptor beta chains below was sequenced from the same sample in a study of T cell responses to AZD1222 COVID-19 vaccine. Here immunoSEQ multiplex PCR was the method, and the copy in TCRdb shows in-frame clones only, minus some. The data contain 150,000 to 200,000 clones, 90% to 95% of them seen just once; the ten biggest clones take up about 9.3%. The sequenced sample was peripheral blood, obtained on day 0 of AZD1222 vaccination. The source is an adult in good health.

The chain combines TRBV10-3 with TRBJ1-2; TRBD1 matches at 10 bases. J gave up 3 bases and V 5 bases, and 3 bases lay outside the gene matches. Germline loops: CDR1 ENHRY, CDR2 SYGVKD. This CDR3 region has 14 residues. CDR3 nucleotide sequence: TGTGCCATCAGTACAGGACAGGGGGACTATGGCTACACCTTC. Protein product: CAISTGQGDYGYTF.

The chain is built from TRBV27 and TRBJ2-7; D is unclear. This CDR3 is built from 14 residues. The germline V gene encodes CDR1 MNHEY and CDR2 SMNVEV (reference sequence). The V end lost 0 bases, the J end lost 7 bases, and 13 bases lay between the germline ends. The CDR3 bases are TGTGCCAGCAGTTTATCCCCGGCATCCGTGGAGCAGTACTTC. Residues: CASSLSPASVEQYF.

This chain links TRBV11-2 with TRBJ1-6; 8 bases line up with TRBD1. V lost 5 bases and J lost 0; bases outside the gene matches: 12. The CDR3 is 19 residues long. Germline V gene data show CDR1 as SGHAT and CDR2 as FQNNGV. CDR3 sequence: CASSPRATGASSYNSPLHF. The CDR3 nucleotides read TGTGCCAGCAGCCCTAGGGCGACAGGGGCGAGCTCCTATAATTCACCCCTCCACTTT.

The chain is built from TRBV10-3 and TRBJ2-7; 10 bases align to TRBD1. Germline V gene sequence: CDR1 ENHRY, CDR2 SYGVKD. This CDR3 has 14 amino acids. The J segment lost 4 bases and the V segment lost 7 bases, leaving 7 bases of the junction unmatched. In nucleotides, the CDR3 is TGTGCCATCAAGAGGGACAGGGGAGCATACGAGCAGTACTTC. The encoded protein is CAIKRDRGAYEQYF.

The chain is built from TRBV27 and TRBJ2-7, with D perhaps matching TRBD1 (8 bases). Germline CDR1 and CDR2: MNHEY and SMNVEV (reference sequence). This CDR3 has 14 amino acids. V shed 6 bases and J shed 2 bases, with 14 bases lying between them. This CDR3 reads CASSYRGGTYEQYF. The DNA of the CDR3 is TGTGCCAGCAGCTACAGGGGGGGGACCTACGAGCAGTACTTC.

The chain couples TRBV6-5 to TRBJ2-5, with D possibly matching TRBD2 (5 bases). Trimming shortened V by 4 bases and J by 3 bases, and 9 bases separated the two germline ends. CDR3 size: 13 residues. Germline values: CDR1 MNHEY, CDR2 SVGAGI. CDR3 loop: CASSFLGEETQYF. For the CDR3, the DNA is TGTGCCAGCAGTTTCCTCGGGGAAGAGACCCAGTACTTC.

This clone was recorded once. V gene TRBV28 combines with J gene TRBJ1-2; possible D gene TRBD1, 5 bases. Germline-derived CDR1 and CDR2 are MDHEN and SYDVKM. The V and J ends lost 2 bases and 2 bases respectively, with 12 bases between them. The CDR3 has 15 amino acids. The CDR3: CASSLVGDRNYGYTF. The CDR3 DNA reads TGTGCCAGCAGTTTAGTTGGGGACCGGAACTATGGCTACACCTTC.

The genes are TRBV4-2 and TRBJ1-1, with D maybe TRBD1 (6 bases). Looked up from germline, CDR1 is LGHNA and CDR2 is YNFKEQ. V was shortened by 0 bases and J by 2 bases, with 13 bases between the two germline ends. CDR3 length: 16 amino acids. DNA for the CDR3: TGTGCCAGCAGCCAAGATGGACAGAACTTCAACACTGAAGCTTTCTTT. As protein: CASSQDGQNFNTEAFF.

This sequence joins TRBV7-9 and TRBJ2-2, with a weak D call TRBD2 (6 bases). The CDR3 is 15 amino acids. The V and J ends lost 8 bases and 3 bases respectively, with 16 bases between them. Germline values: CDR1 SEHNR, CDR2 FQNEAQ (reference sequence). CDR3 protein: CASGEVRSHTGELFF. Here the CDR3 DNA reads TGTGCCAGCGGGGAGGTGCGGAGCCACACCGGGGAGCTGTTTTTT.

J is TRBJ2-2 and V is TRBV4-3; weak D call: TRBD1 (6 bases). This CDR3 comprises 16 residues. Trimming removed 0 bases at V and 6 bases at J, with 14 bases between. Germline loops: CDR1 LGHNA, CDR2 YSLEER. Written as DNA, the CDR3 is TGCGCCAGCAGCCAAGAGGGGGCAGTCCGATCCGGGGAGCTGTTTTTT. Translation gives CASSQEGAVRSGELFF.

V and J are TRBV7-2 and TRBJ1-1; D remains unclear. CDR3 length: 14 residues. Deletions cut 3 bases from V and 1 base from J, with 9 bases between. The germline CDR1 and CDR2 sequences are SGHTA and FQGNSA. CDR3 sequence reads: CASSFLGGNTEAFF. In DNA, the CDR3 is TGTGCCAGCAGCTTTCTCGGCGGGAACACTGAAGCTTTCTTT.

The DNA of the CDR3 is TGTGCCAGCAGCCAAGATCCCCCAGGGGTCGTTGGAAACACCATATATTTT. Its translation is CASSQDPPGVVGNTIYF. This chain connects TRBV3-1 (or the pseudogene TRBV3-2) to TRBJ1-3; D might be TRBD1 (6 bases). Germline V CDR1 and CDR2: LGHDT, YNNKEL (reference sequence). V was trimmed by 0 bases and J by 3 bases, leaving 15 bases between them. There are 17 residues in the CDR3.

In this sample, this clone turned up a few times. The V and J genes are TRBV29-1 and TRBJ2-1; D may be TRBD2 (5 bases). The CDR3 has 12 amino acids. From germline, CDR1 is SQVTM and CDR2 ANQGSEA. Trimming shortened V by 3 bases and J by 6 bases, and 9 bases separated the two germline ends. CDR3 in amino acids: CSVEAGPNEQFF. DNA for the CDR3: TGCAGCGTTGAGGCGGGTCCCAATGAGCAGTTCTTC.

The chain combines TRBV24-1 with TRBJ2-1; 9 positions agree with TRBD2. The CDR3 is made up of 18 amino acids. V dropped 3 bases and J dropped 1; count of bases not matched to a gene: 9. Per germline, CDR1 KGHDR and CDR2 SFDVKD. This CDR3 is CATSDLTSGVSSYNEQFF. CDR3 DNA sequence: TGTGCCACCAGTGATCTGACTAGCGGAGTCTCTTCCTACAATGAGCAGTTCTTC.

The V call is TRBV9, the J call TRBJ1-2; 11 bases are shared with TRBD1. The germline V gene encodes CDR1 SGDLS and CDR2 YYNGEE. The CDR3 totals 14 residues. J gave up 8 bases and V 4 bases, and 7 bases lay outside the gene matches. CDR3 in DNA: TGTGCCAGCAGCCGCGGACAGGGGGCTCGAGGCTACACCTTC. Its translation is CASSRGQGARGYTF.